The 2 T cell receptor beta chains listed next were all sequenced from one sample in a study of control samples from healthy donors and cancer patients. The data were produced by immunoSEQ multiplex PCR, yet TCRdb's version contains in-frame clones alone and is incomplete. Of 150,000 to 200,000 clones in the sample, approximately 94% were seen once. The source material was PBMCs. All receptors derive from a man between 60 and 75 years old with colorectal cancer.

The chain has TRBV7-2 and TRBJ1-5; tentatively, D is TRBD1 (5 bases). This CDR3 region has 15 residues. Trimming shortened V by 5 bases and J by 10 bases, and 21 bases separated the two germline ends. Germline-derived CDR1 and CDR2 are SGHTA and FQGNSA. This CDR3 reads CASSGTGTRLSPQHF. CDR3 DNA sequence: TGTGCCAGCAGCGGGACCGGGACCCGGCTCAGCCCCCAGCATTTT.

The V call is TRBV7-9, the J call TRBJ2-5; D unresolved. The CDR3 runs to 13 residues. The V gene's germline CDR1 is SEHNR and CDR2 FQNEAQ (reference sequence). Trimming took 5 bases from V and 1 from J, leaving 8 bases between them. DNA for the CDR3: TGTGCCAGCAGCCCCCATACCCAAGAGACCCAGTACTTC. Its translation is CASSPHTQETQYF.